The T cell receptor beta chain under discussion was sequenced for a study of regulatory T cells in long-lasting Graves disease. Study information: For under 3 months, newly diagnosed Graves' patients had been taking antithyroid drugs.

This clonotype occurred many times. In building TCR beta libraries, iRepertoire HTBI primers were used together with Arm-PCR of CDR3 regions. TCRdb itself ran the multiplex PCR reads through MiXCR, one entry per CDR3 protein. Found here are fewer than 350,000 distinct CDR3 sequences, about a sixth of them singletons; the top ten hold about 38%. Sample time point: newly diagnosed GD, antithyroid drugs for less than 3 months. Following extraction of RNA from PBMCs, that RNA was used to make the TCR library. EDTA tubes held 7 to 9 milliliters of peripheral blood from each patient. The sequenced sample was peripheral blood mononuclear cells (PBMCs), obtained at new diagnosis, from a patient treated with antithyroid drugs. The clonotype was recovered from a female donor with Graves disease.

CDR3 in amino acids: CASSFPGGSTYEQYF. DNA of the CDR3: TGTGCCAGCAGTTTTCCCGGGGGATCGACCTACGAGCAGTACTTC. The chain is built from TRBV28 and TRBJ2-7; possibly TRBD2 for D (6 bases). Germline CDR1 is MDHEN and CDR2 is SYDVKM. V was clipped by 3 bases and J by 2 bases, with 14 bases between them. The CDR3 extends over 15 amino acids.